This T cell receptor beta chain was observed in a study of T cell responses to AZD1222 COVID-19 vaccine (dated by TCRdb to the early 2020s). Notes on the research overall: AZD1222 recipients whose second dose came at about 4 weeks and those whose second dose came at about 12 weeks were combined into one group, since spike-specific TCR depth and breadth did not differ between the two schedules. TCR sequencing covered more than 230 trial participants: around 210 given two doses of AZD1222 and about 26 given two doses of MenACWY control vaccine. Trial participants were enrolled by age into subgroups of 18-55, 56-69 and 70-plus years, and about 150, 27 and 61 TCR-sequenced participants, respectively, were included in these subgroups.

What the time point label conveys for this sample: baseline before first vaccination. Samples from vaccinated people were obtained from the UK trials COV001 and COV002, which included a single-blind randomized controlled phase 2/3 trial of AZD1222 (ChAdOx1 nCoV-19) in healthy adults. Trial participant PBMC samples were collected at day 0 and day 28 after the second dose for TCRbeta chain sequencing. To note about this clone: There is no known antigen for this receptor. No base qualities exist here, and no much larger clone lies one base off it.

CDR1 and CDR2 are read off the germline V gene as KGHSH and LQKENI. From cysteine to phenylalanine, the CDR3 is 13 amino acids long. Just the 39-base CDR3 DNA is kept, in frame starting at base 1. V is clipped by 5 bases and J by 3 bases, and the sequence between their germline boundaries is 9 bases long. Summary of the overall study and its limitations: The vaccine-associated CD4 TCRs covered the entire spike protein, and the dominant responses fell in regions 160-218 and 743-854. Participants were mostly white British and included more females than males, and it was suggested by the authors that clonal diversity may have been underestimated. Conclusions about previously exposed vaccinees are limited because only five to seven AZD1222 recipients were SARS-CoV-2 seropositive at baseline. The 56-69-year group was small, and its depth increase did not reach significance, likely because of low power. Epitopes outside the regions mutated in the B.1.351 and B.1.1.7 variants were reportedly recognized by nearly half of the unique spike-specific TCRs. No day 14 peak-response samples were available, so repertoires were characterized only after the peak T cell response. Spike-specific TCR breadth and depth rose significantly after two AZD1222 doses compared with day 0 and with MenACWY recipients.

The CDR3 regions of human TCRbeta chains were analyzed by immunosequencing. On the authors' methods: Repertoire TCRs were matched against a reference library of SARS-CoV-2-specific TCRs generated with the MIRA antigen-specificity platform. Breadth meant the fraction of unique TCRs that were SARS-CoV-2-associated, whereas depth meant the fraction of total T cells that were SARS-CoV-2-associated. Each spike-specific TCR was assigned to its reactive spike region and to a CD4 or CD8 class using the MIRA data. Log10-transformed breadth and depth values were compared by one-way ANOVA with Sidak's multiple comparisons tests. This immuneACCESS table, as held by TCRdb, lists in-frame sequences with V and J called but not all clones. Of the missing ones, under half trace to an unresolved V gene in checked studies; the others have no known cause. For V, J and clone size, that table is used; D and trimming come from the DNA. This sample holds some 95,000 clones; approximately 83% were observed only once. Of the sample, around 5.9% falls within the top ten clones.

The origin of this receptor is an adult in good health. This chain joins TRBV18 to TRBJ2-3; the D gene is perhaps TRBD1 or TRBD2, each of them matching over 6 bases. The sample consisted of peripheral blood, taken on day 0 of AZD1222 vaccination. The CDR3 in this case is CASSRGRTDTQYF. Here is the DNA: TGTGCCAGCTCAAGGGGGAGGACAGATACGCAGTATTTT.